This T cell receptor beta chain came from a study of CXCR3-negative and CXCR3-positive naive CD8 T cells. General observations from the study: CXCR3-negative naive cells had less hydrophobic TRB CDR3s than did CXCR3-positive naive cells.

Notes on this clonotype: Its antigen is unknown.

A CD45RO-CCR7+CD27+CD95- profile was what naive CD8+ T cells displayed. This CDR3 is built from 14 residues. Germline V gives CDR1 SGHVS, CDR2 FNYEAQ. With UMI labels, 5' RACE was used to prepare the TRB cDNA libraries. TCRdb reprocessed the 5' RACE reads, with one entry per CDR3 protein and no DNA. Reported are tens of thousands of distinct CDR3 sequences; the ten largest clones contain 0.8% to 0.85%. The rearrangement links TRBV7-6 to TRBJ2-3; TCRdb gives TRBD1 as the D gene, but with no DNA this cannot be confirmed. The receptor's source is a human donor in good health. Some clones in this sample may be carry-over from other donors' samples. Sequenced: naive CXCR3+ CD8+ T cells from blood. Stated subset: CD45RO-CCR7+CD27+CD95- naive CD8+ T cells expressing CXCR3 (TNR3+). The chain's CDR3 is CASSSTGESDTQYF.